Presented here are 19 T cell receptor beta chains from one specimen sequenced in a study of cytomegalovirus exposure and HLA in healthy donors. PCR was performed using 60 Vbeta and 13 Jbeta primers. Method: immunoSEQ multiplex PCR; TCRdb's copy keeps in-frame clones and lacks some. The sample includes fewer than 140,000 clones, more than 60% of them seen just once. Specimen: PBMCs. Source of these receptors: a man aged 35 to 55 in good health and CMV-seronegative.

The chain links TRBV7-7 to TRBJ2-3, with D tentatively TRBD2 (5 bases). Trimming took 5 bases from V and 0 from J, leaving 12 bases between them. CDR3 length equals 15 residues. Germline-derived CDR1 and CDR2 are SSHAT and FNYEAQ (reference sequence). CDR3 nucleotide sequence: TGTGCCAGCAGCCCAAACCTAGCTAGCACAGATACGCAGTATTTT. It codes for CASSPNLASTDTQYF.

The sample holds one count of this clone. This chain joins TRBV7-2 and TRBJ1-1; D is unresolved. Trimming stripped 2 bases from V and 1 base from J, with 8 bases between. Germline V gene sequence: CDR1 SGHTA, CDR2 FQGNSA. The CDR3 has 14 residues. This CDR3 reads CASSLSAENTEAFF. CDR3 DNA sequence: TGTGCCAGCAGCTTAAGCGCGGAGAACACTGAAGCTTTCTTT.

The CDR3 DNA follows: TGTGCCAGCAGCTTGGCCGTTACCTCCTACGAGCAGTACTTC. This encodes CASSLAVTSYEQYF. This rearrangement joins TRBV5-6 to TRBJ2-5, with no clear D. Gene TRBJ2-7 matches the end of the DNA better, so the J call may be wrong. CDR3 length: 14 amino acids. The germline V gene has CDR1 SGHDT and CDR2 YYEEEE.

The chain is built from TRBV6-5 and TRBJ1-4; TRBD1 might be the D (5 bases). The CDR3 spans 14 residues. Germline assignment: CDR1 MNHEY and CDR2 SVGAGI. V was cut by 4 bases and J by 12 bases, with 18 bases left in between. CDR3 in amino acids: CASSFESVAGELFF. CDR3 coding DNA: TGTGCCAGCAGTTTTGAGTCGGTGGCGGGGGAACTGTTTTTT.

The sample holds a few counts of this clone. CDR3 in amino acids: CASSPRVRSGYTF. The CDR3, as DNA: TGTGCCAGCAGTCCTCGGGTGAGGAGTGGCTACACCTTC. This chain connects TRBV27 to TRBJ1-2; the D is unclear. Germline V lookup: CDR1 MNHEY, CDR2 SMNVEV (reference sequence). This CDR3 has 13 amino acids. V lost 5 bases to trimming and J lost 7 bases, with 14 bases between them.

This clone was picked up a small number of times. Here the CDR3 reads CASSAPGQGNYGYTF. The CDR3, as DNA: TGTGCCAGCAGCGCACCGGGACAGGGCAACTATGGCTACACCTTC. The gene calls are TRBV7-2 and TRBJ1-2, with TRBD1 identical over 9 bases. CDR1 SGHTA and CDR2 FQGNSA come from the germline V gene. J gave up 2 bases and V 5 bases, and 6 bases lay outside the gene matches. The CDR3 extends over 15 amino acids.

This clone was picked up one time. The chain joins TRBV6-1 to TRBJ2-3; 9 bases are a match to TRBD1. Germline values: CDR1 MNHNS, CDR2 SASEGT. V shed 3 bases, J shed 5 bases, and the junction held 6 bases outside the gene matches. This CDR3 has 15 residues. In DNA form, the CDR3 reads TGTGCCAGCAGTGACCAACAGGGGGCAAGAGATACGCAGTATTTT. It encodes CASSDQQGARDTQYF.

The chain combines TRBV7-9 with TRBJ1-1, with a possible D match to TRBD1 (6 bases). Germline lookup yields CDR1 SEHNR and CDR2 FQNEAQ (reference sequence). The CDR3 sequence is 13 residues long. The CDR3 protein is CSGLQGTTTEAFF. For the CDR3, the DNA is TGTTCCGGTCTACAGGGAACCACCACTGAAGCTTTCTTT.

In DNA form, the CDR3 reads TGTGCCAGCAGCTCACCTACGAACACCGGGGAGCTGTTTTTT. Amino acids: CASSSPTNTGELFF. The chain joins TRBV11-3 to TRBJ2-2; D remains ambiguous. Trimming left V 4 bases short and J 0 bases short, with 6 bases between. This CDR3 spans 14 amino acids. Germline V gives CDR1 SGHNT, CDR2 YENEEA.

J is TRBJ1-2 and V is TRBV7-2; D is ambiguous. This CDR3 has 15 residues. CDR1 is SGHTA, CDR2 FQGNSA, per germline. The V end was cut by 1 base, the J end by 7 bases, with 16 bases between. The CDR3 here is CASSLGYGLPGGYTF. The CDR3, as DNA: TGTGCCAGCAGCTTAGGGTATGGGCTCCCTGGTGGCTACACCTTC.

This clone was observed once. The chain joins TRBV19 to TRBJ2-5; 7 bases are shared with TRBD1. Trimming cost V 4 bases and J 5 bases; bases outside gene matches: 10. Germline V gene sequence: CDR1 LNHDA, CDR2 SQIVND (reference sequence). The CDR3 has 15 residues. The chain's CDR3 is CASSTGQVIGETQYF. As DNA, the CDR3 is TGTGCCAGTAGTACCGGACAGGTCATCGGGGAGACCCAGTACTTC. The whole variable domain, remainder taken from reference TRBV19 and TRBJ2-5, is DGGITQSPKYLFRKEGQNVTLSCEQNLNHDAMYWYRQDPGQGLRLIYYSQIVNDFQKGDIAEGYSVSREKKESFPLTVTSAQKNPTAFYLCASSTGQVIGETQYFGPGTRLLVL.

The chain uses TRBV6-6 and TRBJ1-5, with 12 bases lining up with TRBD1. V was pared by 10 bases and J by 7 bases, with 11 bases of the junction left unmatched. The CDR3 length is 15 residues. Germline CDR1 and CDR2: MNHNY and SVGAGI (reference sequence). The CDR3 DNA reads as TGTGCCACCATACCGGGACAGGGGGCGCGACAGCCCCAGCATTTT. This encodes CATIPGQGARQPQHF.

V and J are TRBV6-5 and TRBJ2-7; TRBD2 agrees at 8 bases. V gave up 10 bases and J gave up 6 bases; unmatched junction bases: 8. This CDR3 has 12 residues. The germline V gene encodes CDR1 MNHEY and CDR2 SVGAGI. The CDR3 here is CATGRGTGEQYF. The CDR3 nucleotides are TGTGCCACCGGGAGGGGCACGGGCGAGCAGTACTTC.

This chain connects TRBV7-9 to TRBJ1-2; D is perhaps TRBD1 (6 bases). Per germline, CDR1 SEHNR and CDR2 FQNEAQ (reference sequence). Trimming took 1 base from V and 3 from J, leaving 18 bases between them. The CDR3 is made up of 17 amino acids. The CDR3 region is CASSLDLVQGPDYGYTF. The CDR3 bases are TGTGCCAGCAGCTTAGATCTGGTACAGGGTCCAGACTATGGCTACACCTTC.

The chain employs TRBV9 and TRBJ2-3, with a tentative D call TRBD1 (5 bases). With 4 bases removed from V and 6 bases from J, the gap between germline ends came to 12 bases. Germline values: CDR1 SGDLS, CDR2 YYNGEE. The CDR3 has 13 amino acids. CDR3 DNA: TGTGCCAGCAGCTCAACTTACAGGGATACGCAGTATTTT. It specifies CASSSTYRDTQYF. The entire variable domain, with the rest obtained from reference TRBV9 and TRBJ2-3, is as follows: DSGVTQTPKHLITATGQRVTLRCSPRSGDLSVYWYQQSLDQGLQFLIQYYNGEERAKGNILERFSAQQFPDLHSELNLSSLELGDSALYFCASSSTYRDTQYFGPGTRLTVL.

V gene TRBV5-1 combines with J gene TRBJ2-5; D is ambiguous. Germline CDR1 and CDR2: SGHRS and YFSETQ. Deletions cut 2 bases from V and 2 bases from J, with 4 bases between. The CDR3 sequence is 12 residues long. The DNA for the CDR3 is TGCGCCAGCAGCTTTCCTCAAGAGACCCAGTACTTC. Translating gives CASSFPQETQYF.

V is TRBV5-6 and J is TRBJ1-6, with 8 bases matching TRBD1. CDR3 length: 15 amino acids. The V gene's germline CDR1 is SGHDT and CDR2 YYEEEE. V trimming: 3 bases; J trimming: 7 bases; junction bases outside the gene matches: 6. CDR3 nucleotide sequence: TGTGCCAGCAGCTCGGACAGGGCAAAGAATTCACCCCTCCACTTT. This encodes CASSSDRAKNSPLHF.

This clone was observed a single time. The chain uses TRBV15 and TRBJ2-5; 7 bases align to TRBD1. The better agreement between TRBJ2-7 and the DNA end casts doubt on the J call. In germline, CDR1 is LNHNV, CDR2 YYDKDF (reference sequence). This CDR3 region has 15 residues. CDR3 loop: CATSREGGSSYEQYF. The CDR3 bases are TGTGCCACCAGCAGAGAAGGGGGCAGCTCCTACGAGCAGTACTTC.

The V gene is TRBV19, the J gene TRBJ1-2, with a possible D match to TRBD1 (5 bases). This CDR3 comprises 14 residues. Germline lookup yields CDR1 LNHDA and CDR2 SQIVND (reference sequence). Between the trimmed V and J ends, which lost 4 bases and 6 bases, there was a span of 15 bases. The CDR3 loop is CASSKGREADGYTF. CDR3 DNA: TGTGCCAGTAGTAAGGGCAGGGAGGCTGATGGCTACACCTTC.